This is a list of T cell receptor beta chains from one sample in a study of beta chain features in type 1 diabetes. Clones were sequenced by immunoSEQ multiplex PCR, and TCRdb holds only the in-frame ones, with some missing. This table has about 140,000 clones, 10% appearing once. Specimen: naive CD4+ T cells from blood. The source is a man between 18 and 35 years old in good health. Each CDR3 is given with its conserved first and last residue. D genes are given only for firm matches. Not every row has a clone size; where given, it reads once, few, many or a size class.

clone_size: -; d_call: -; v_call: TRBV7-9; j_call: TRBJ2-7; cdr3_nt: TGTGCCAGCAGTCTCCGGGACACAACCTACGAGCAGTACTTC; cdr3_aa: CASSLRDTTYEQYF
clone_size: -; d_call: -; v_call: TRBV19; j_call: TRBJ2-6; cdr3_nt: TGTGCCAGTAGTATCGCCCGCCCTGGCGCCAACGTCCTGACTTTC; cdr3_aa: CASSIARPGANVLTF
clone_size: -; d_call: TRBD2; v_call: TRBV7-9; j_call: TRBJ2-1; cdr3_nt: TGTGCCAGCACCCTAGCGGGGGGAGGGAATGAGCAGTTCTTC; cdr3_aa: CASTLAGGGNEQFF
clone_size: -; d_call: -; v_call: TRBV6-5; j_call: TRBJ2-1; cdr3_nt: TGTGCCAGCCGAAACGCGGGGGCCTCCTACAATGAGCAGTTCTTC; cdr3_aa: CASRNAGASYNEQFF
clone_size: -; d_call: -; v_call: TRBV7-2; j_call: TRBJ2-1; cdr3_nt: TGTGCCAGCAGCTTAGATAGTGGGGGCTGGGATGAGCAGCTCTTC; cdr3_aa: CASSLDSGGWDEQLF
clone_size: few; d_call: TRBD2; v_call: TRBV7-2; j_call: TRBJ2-5; cdr3_nt: TGTGCCAGCAGCCGGGGGGGGGCCGGGAACGGCGAGACCCAGTACTTC; cdr3_aa: CASSRGGAGNGETQYF
clone_size: many; d_call: TRBD2; v_call: TRBV7-2; j_call: TRBJ2-3; cdr3_nt: TGTGCCAGCAGTGTAGCGGGGACTAGCACAGATACGCAGTATTTT; cdr3_aa: CASSVAGTSTDTQYF
clone_size: many; d_call: -; v_call: TRBV29-1; j_call: TRBJ1-5; cdr3_nt: TGCAGCGTTGTGGTGGCAGGGGAGAGCAATCAGCCCCAGCATTTT; cdr3_aa: CSVVVAGESNQPQHF
clone_size: -; d_call: TRBD2; v_call: TRBV11-3; j_call: TRBJ2-3; cdr3_nt: TGTGCCAGCAGCGGTACGGGACTAGCCGCCGATACGCAGTATTTT; cdr3_aa: CASSGTGLAADTQYF
clone_size: many; d_call: -; v_call: TRBV7-2; j_call: TRBJ2-5; cdr3_nt: TGTGCCAGCAGCTTAGGGGGCGGGGTCCAAGAGACCCAGTACTTC; cdr3_aa: CASSLGGGVQETQYF
clone_size: few; d_call: -; v_call: TRBV6-5; j_call: TRBJ2-7; cdr3_nt: TGTGCCAGCAGTTACTCGATCGGCAGGGCCTACGAGCAGTACTTC; cdr3_aa: CASSYSIGRAYEQYF
clone_size: -; d_call: TRBD2; v_call: TRBV7-2; j_call: TRBJ2-7; cdr3_nt: TGTGCCAGCAGCTTAAGTACTAGCGGTTCCTACGAGCAGTACTTC; cdr3_aa: CASSLSTSGSYEQYF
clone_size: few; d_call: -; v_call: TRBV28; j_call: TRBJ1-5; cdr3_nt: TGTGCCAGCATCCCTACTGGGGTTCCGGGAAGCAATCAGCCCCAGCATTTT; cdr3_aa: CASIPTGVPGSNQPQHF
clone_size: many; d_call: TRBD1; v_call: TRBV10-3; j_call: TRBJ2-3; cdr3_nt: TGTGCCATCAGTGAGTCGACAGGGTCAGATACGCAGTATTTT; cdr3_aa: CAISESTGSDTQYF
clone_size: few; d_call: -; v_call: TRBV10-3; j_call: TRBJ2-3; cdr3_nt: TGTGCCATCAGTGTTATGAGTGGGGCCCCAGATACGCAGTATTTT; cdr3_aa: CAISVMSGAPDTQYF
clone_size: few; d_call: -; v_call: TRBV5-5; j_call: TRBJ2-1; cdr3_nt: TGTGCCAGCAGCTTGGTGTTCGGGGAAAGCTCCTACAATGAGCAGTTCTTC; cdr3_aa: CASSLVFGESSYNEQFF
clone_size: -; d_call: -; v_call: TRBV25-1; j_call: TRBJ2-5; cdr3_nt: TGTGCCAGCAGTGAATTCGTTTACGGGGGGCGCGGGGAGACCCAGTACTTC; cdr3_aa: CASSEFVYGGRGETQYF
clone_size: -; d_call: -; v_call: TRBV7-2; j_call: TRBJ2-4; cdr3_nt: TGTGCCAGCAGCTTATCGGGCATTCAGTACTTC; cdr3_aa: CASSLSGIQYF
clone_size: -; d_call: -; v_call: TRBV10-3; j_call: TRBJ2-3; cdr3_nt: TGTGCCATCAGTGATGTTGACATGTTGTCCGATACGCAGTATTTT; cdr3_aa: CAISDVDMLSDTQYF
clone_size: -; d_call: TRBD2; v_call: TRBV6-5; j_call: TRBJ2-1; cdr3_nt: TGTGCCAGCAGTTACTCGCTTGGGGAGGGCTACAATGAGCAGTTCTTC; cdr3_aa: CASSYSLGEGYNEQFF
clone_size: -; d_call: TRBD1; v_call: TRBV18; j_call: TRBJ2-7; cdr3_nt: TGTGCCAGCTCCCCAACCGGGACAGGGGCCTACGAGCAGTACTTC; cdr3_aa: CASSPTGTGAYEQYF
clone_size: few; d_call: TRBD1; v_call: TRBV19; j_call: TRBJ1-1; cdr3_nt: TGTGCCAGTAGTATCATGACAGGGGGCGCAACTGAAGCTTTCTTT; cdr3_aa: CASSIMTGGATEAFF
clone_size: -; d_call: -; v_call: TRBV7-2; j_call: TRBJ2-1; cdr3_nt: TGTGCCAGCAGCCCTCCCTCGGTGGGGCCCAGCTCCTACAATGAGCAGTTCTTC; cdr3_aa: CASSPPSVGPSSYNEQFF
clone_size: few; d_call: TRBD1; v_call: TRBV6-1; j_call: TRBJ1-5; cdr3_nt: TGTGCCAGCAGTGCGACCGCCGGGACAGATAATCAGCCCCAGCATTTT; cdr3_aa: CASSATAGTDNQPQHF
clone_size: -; d_call: -; v_call: TRBV7-9; j_call: TRBJ2-1; cdr3_nt: TGTGCCAGCAGCTTAGTGGGGGGTTACAATGAGCAGTTCTTC; cdr3_aa: CASSLVGGYNEQFF
clone_size: -; d_call: -; v_call: TRBV7-9; j_call: TRBJ1-3; cdr3_nt: TGTGCCAGCATGCTACAGGGTGCAGTAGGAAACACCATATATTTT; cdr3_aa: CASMLQGAVGNTIYF
clone_size: -; d_call: -; v_call: TRBV7-7; j_call: TRBJ2-1; cdr3_nt: TGTGCCAGCAGCTTAGACAGGCCCGGTGAGCAGTTCTTC; cdr3_aa: CASSLDRPGEQFF
clone_size: few; d_call: TRBD2; v_call: TRBV9; j_call: TRBJ2-5; cdr3_nt: TGTGCCAGCAGCGTAGGAGGTAGCGGGGGGGCTGGGGAGACCCAGTACTTC; cdr3_aa: CASSVGGSGGAGETQYF
clone_size: -; d_call: -; v_call: TRBV5-1; j_call: TRBJ1-5; cdr3_nt: TGCGCCAGCAGCTTGTCATTCGGGGACAATCAGCCCCAGCATTTT; cdr3_aa: CASSLSFGDNQPQHF
clone_size: few; d_call: -; v_call: TRBV5-4; j_call: TRBJ2-5; cdr3_nt: TGTGCCAGCAGTATTTCCCAAGCCTTGCAAGAGACCCAGTACTTC; cdr3_aa: CASSISQALQETQYF
clone_size: -; d_call: TRBD1; v_call: TRBV7-2; j_call: TRBJ2-3; cdr3_nt: TGTGCCAGCAGCCTCAGGGGGCAGGCAGATACGCAGTATTTT; cdr3_aa: CASSLRGQADTQYF
clone_size: few; d_call: TRBD1; v_call: TRBV4-3; j_call: TRBJ1-2; cdr3_nt: TGCGCCAGCAGCCAACCGACAGGGGGTGGCTACACCTTC; cdr3_aa: CASSQPTGGGYTF
clone_size: -; d_call: TRBD2; v_call: TRBV5-4; j_call: TRBJ2-5; cdr3_nt: TGTGCCAGCAGCTTGGGACTAGCGGGGCCAGAGACCCAGTACTTC; cdr3_aa: CASSLGLAGPETQYF
clone_size: few; d_call: -; v_call: TRBV5-1; j_call: TRBJ2-7; cdr3_nt: TGCGCCAGCAGCCAAACTTGGGAGCAGTACTTC; cdr3_aa: CASSQTWEQYF
clone_size: few; d_call: -; v_call: TRBV5-8; j_call: TRBJ1-4; cdr3_nt: TGTGCCAGCAGCCTGAGGGGACATAGGGAAAAACTGTTTTTT; cdr3_aa: CASSLRGHREKLFF
clone_size: -; d_call: TRBD1; v_call: TRBV10-3; j_call: TRBJ2-7; cdr3_nt: TGTGCCACCCGGGACAGGATCTCCTACGAGCAGTACTTC; cdr3_aa: CATRDRISYEQYF
clone_size: -; d_call: -; v_call: TRBV7-2; j_call: TRBJ2-7; cdr3_nt: TGTGCCAGCAGCTTAGCCAGGGCTTACGAGCAGTACTTC; cdr3_aa: CASSLARAYEQYF
clone_size: -; d_call: -; v_call: TRBV11-2; j_call: TRBJ1-2; cdr3_nt: TGTGCCAGCAGCCCAAGGGACAAGGTCTCCTATGGCTACACCTTC; cdr3_aa: CASSPRDKVSYGYTF
clone_size: -; d_call: TRBD1; v_call: TRBV5-1; j_call: TRBJ2-1; cdr3_nt: TGCGCCAGCAGCTTCCGACAGGGGGGTCTCTACAATGAGCAGTTCTTC; cdr3_aa: CASSFRQGGLYNEQFF
clone_size: -; d_call: TRBD2; v_call: TRBV10-3; j_call: TRBJ2-3; cdr3_nt: TGTGCCATCAGTTCGGCTAGCGGGCCCACAGATACGCAGTATTTT; cdr3_aa: CAISSASGPTDTQYF
clone_size: many; d_call: -; v_call: TRBV4-3; j_call: TRBJ1-6; cdr3_nt: TGCGCCAGCAGCCCCCAACAGGGATCACCCCTCCACTTT; cdr3_aa: CASSPQQGSPLHF
clone_size: -; d_call: -; v_call: TRBV9; j_call: TRBJ2-2; cdr3_nt: TGTGCCAGCAGCGTAAGAGGAGGGTCTTTTGGCGGGGAGCTGTTTTTT; cdr3_aa: CASSVRGGSFGGELFF
clone_size: many; d_call: TRBD1; v_call: TRBV10-3; j_call: TRBJ2-5; cdr3_nt: TGTGCCATCACCCCGGGACAGGGTGGGGAGACCCAGTACTTC; cdr3_aa: CAITPGQGGETQYF
clone_size: few; d_call: -; v_call: TRBV6-5; j_call: TRBJ2-1; cdr3_nt: TGTGCCAGCAGGGTTAAGAGGTATAAGTTCTTC; cdr3_aa: CASRVKRYKFF
clone_size: -; d_call: TRBD1; v_call: TRBV5-8; j_call: TRBJ1-5; cdr3_nt: TGTGCCAGCAGCCCGGACAGGGGGCGCGATCAGCCCCAGCATTTT; cdr3_aa: CASSPDRGRDQPQHF
clone_size: -; d_call: -; v_call: TRBV13; j_call: TRBJ2-3; cdr3_nt: TGTGCCAGCAGCCCTCCCTTGAGGGGGCGGGGAGATACGCAGTATTTT; cdr3_aa: CASSPPLRGRGDTQYF
clone_size: few; d_call: TRBD2; v_call: TRBV9; j_call: TRBJ2-5; cdr3_nt: TGTGCCAGCAGCGTAGCTACGACTAGCGGGGGTCAAGAGACCCAGTACTTC; cdr3_aa: CASSVATTSGGQETQYF
clone_size: -; d_call: -; v_call: TRBV7-2; j_call: TRBJ1-2; cdr3_nt: TGTGCCAGCAGCTACGGACTCCGGGATCGATTTGGCTACACCTTC; cdr3_aa: CASSYGLRDRFGYTF
clone_size: -; d_call: -; v_call: TRBV6-1; j_call: TRBJ1-5; cdr3_nt: TGTGCCAGCAGTGCCCAGGGGAATAGCAATCAGCCCCAGCATTTT; cdr3_aa: CASSAQGNSNQPQHF
clone_size: many; d_call: TRBD2; v_call: TRBV7-2; j_call: TRBJ2-7; cdr3_nt: TGTGCCAGCTCCGGGAGGCACTACGAGCAGTACTTC; cdr3_aa: CASSGRHYEQYF
clone_size: -; d_call: TRBD2; v_call: TRBV7-2; j_call: TRBJ2-1; cdr3_nt: TGTGCCAGCAGCGAGACTAGCGGCTCCTACAATGAGCAGTTCTTC; cdr3_aa: CASSETSGSYNEQFF
clone_size: few; d_call: -; v_call: TRBV18; j_call: TRBJ2-7; cdr3_nt: TGTGCCAGCTCACCTCGCGGACAGCCTTACGAGCAGTACTTC; cdr3_aa: CASSPRGQPYEQYF
clone_size: -; d_call: TRBD2; v_call: TRBV7-2; j_call: TRBJ2-5; cdr3_nt: TGTGCCAGCAGCTCCAGACTAGCGGGGGGACTATCCGGGGAGACCCAGTACTTC; cdr3_aa: CASSSRLAGGLSGETQYF
clone_size: -; d_call: TRBD2; v_call: TRBV5-4; j_call: TRBJ2-2; cdr3_nt: TGTGCCAGCAGCTTTTTCCTAGCGGGGGGCCACGGGGAGCTGTTTTTT; cdr3_aa: CASSFFLAGGHGELFF